Below, one T cell receptor beta chain is given with its context. The sample belongs to a study of shared clonotypes between healthy human individuals. The V and J ends lost 5 bases and 4 bases respectively, with 9 bases between them. CDR3 length: 12 amino acids. The V gene's germline CDR1 is SGHTA and CDR2 FQGTGA. The protocol was immunoSEQ multiplex PCR, while the TCRdb copy is restricted to in-frame clones and leaves out a portion. The sample consists of under 1,100,000 clones, about 75% of them appearing once. The source material was memory CD4+ T cells sorted from blood. Subset here: CD45RA-negative fraction. The sequence came from a man between 18 and 35 years old in good health. The V gene is TRBV7-3, the J gene TRBJ2-7; D gene uncertain. The CDR3 region has the DNA TGTGCCAGCAGCCATAGCACGTACGAGCAGTACTTC. It translates to CASSHSTYEQYF.